These 8 T cell receptor beta chains were sequenced from one sample in a study of identical twins. TCRdb passed the 5' RACE reads through MiXCR, listing each CDR3 protein once. The table has fewer than 650,000 distinct CDR3 sequences, under 8.5% seen once; the top ten hold roughly 1.6%. These sequences were also reported in another study, on yellow fever vaccine responses in identical twins.

The specimen was PBMCs. The receptors shown here come from a woman aged 18-30 years in good health.

In this sample, this clonotype turned up many times. This chain links TRBV6-8 with TRBJ2-3; D is unresolved. V lost 6 bases and J 0 bases, leaving 16 bases between the germline ends. The CDR3 length is 16 residues. Per germline, CDR1 MNHGY and CDR2 SAAAGT. CDR3 sequence (DNA): TGTGCCAGCAGGACAATTGCGGATCCTAGCACAGATACGCAGTATTTT. This encodes CASRTIADPSTDTQYF.

The sample holds many counts of this clonotype. The chain carries TRBV18 and TRBJ2-2; tentative D call: TRBD2 (6 bases). Germline values: CDR1 KGHSH, CDR2 LQKENI. This CDR3 comprises 15 residues. V dropped 3 bases and J dropped 4 bases, with 12 bases sitting between them. The CDR3 DNA reads TGTGCCAGCTCACCTGTAGCGGTCCCCACCGGGGAGCTGTTTTTT. Translating gives CASSPVAVPTGELFF.

This sequence joins TRBV5-1 and TRBJ2-7; TRBD1 matches 7 bases. V lost 1 base, J lost 1 base, and 2 bases stayed unmatched. The CDR3 spans 14 residues. Germline V gene data show CDR1 as SGHRS and CDR2 as YFSETQ. The CDR3 loop is CASSLLGQSYEQYF. The DNA for the CDR3 is TGCGCCAGCAGCTTGCTGGGACAGTCCTACGAGCAGTACTTC.

This clonotype was detected a few times. V usage is TRBV3-1 and J usage is TRBJ1-5; D is unresolved. The CDR3 contains 12 residues. Germline V CDR1 and CDR2: LGHDT, YNNKEL (reference sequence). The V gene lost 4 bases and the J gene lost 3 bases, with 4 bases spanning the gap. CDR3 DNA sequence: TGTGCCAGCAGCCGAAACAATCAGCCCCAGCATTTT. This gives the protein CASSRNNQPQHF.

This clonotype was picked up a small number of times. The V gene is TRBV2, the J gene TRBJ2-7; the D gene could be TRBD1 or TRBD2 (5 bases each). Germline CDR1 is SNHLY and CDR2 is FYNNEI. This CDR3 is built from 14 residues. V shed 6 bases and J shed 1 base, with 13 bases lying between them. Here the CDR3 reads CASSATGQSYEQYV. CDR3 nucleotides: TGTGCCAGCAGCGCTACGGGGCAGTCCTACGAGCAGTACGTC.

The chain combines TRBV6-5 with TRBJ1-1; D perhaps matches TRBD1 (5 bases). CDR1 and CDR2 from the germline V gene are MNHEY and SVGAGI. CDR3 length: 11 amino acids. DNA for the CDR3: TGTGCGGGGGGGGTTGGCTCTGAAGCTTTCTTT. It codes for CAGGVGSEAFF.

This clonotype was observed at least ten times. V and J are TRBV5-1 and TRBJ2-1; TRBD2 might be the D (6 bases). V was trimmed by 4 bases and J by 0 bases, leaving 11 bases between them. The germline gives CDR1 SGHRS, CDR2 YFSETQ. The CDR3 contains 15 residues. CDR3 nucleotides: TGCGCCAGCAGCCCACGGGGGTCCTCCTACAATGAGCAGTTCTTC. This translates into CASSPRGSSYNEQFF.

The chain is built from TRBV28 and TRBJ2-1, with 8 bases identical to TRBD1. J was trimmed by 9 bases and V by 6 bases; bases with no gene match: 13. The CDR3 totals 15 residues. Germline V lookup: CDR1 MDHEN, CDR2 SYDVKM. The CDR3 DNA reads TGTGCCAGCAGGCTGGGACAGGTGAAAGATGGTGAGCAGTTCTTC. Translated: CASRLGQVKDGEQFF. The complete variable domain, with remaining parts taken from reference TRBV28 and TRBJ2-1, reads DVKVTQSSRYLVKRTGEKVFLECVQDMDHENMFWYRQDPGLGLRLIYFSYDVKMKEKGDIPEGYSVSREKKERFSLILESASTNQTSMYLCASRLGQVKDGEQFFGPGTRLTVL.